The entry below describes one T cell receptor beta chain. Its antigen is not known. Samples came from healthy bone marrow donors. This CDR3 spans 14 amino acids. CDR1 is MNHEY and CDR2 is SMNVEV in the germline V gene (reference sequence). V was pared by 5 bases and J by 5 bases, with 3 bases of the junction left unmatched. The data derive from a study of cytomegalovirus exposure and HLA in healthy donors. Both 60 Vbeta primers and 13 Jbeta primers went into the PCR. Using immunoSEQ multiplex PCR, the repertoire was profiled, and TCRdb retains in-frame clones only, with some absent. The profile shows under 150,000 clones, around 73% of them singletons. General study points: The presence/absence work took it that sequencing depth was about the same across donors. In a later analysis, productive TCRs from donors in an Asian-associated ancestry cluster reportedly carried fewer N-insertions than the cohort mean. Three chains tied to CMV proved CMV antigen-specific in vitro.

The rearrangement uses TRBV27 and TRBJ2-1; 10 nucleotides agree with TRBD2. This TCR was recovered from a man in his forties or fifties in good health and CMV-seronegative. Sequenced material: PBMCs. The CDR3 region has the DNA TGTGCCAGCAGTCGGACTAGCGGAAACAATGAGCAGTTCTTC. It translates to CASSRTSGNNEQFF.